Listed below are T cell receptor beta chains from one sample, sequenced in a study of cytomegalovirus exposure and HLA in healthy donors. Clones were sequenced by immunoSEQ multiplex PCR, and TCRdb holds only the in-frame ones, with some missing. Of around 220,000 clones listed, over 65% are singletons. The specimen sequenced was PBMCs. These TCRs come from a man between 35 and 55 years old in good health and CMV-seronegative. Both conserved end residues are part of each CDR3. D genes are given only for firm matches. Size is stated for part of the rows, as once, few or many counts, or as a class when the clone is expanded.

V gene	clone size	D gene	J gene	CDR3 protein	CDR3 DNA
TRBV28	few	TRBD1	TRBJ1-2	CASRRTGGRGYTF	TGTGCCAGCAGGCGGACAGGGGGCCGGGGCTACACCTTC
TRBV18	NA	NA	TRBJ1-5	CASSLQGRDQPQHF	TGTGCCAGCTCTCTACAGGGTAGAGATCAGCCCCAGCATTTT
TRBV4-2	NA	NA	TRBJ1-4	CASSQESRSAVEKLFF	TGTGCCAGCAGCCAAGAGTCCCGATCAGCGGTTGAAAAACTGTTTTTT
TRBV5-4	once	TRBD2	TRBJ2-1	CASSRTSGHNEQFF	TGTGCCAGCAGCCGGACTAGCGGTCACAATGAGCAGTTCTTC
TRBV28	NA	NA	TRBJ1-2	CASGSWGLKANYGYTF	TGTGCCAGCGGGTCTTGGGGGCTCAAAGCGAACTATGGCTACACCTTC
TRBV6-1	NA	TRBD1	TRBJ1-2	CASSEVEGAGYGYTF	TGTGCCAGCAGTGAAGTAGAGGGGGCGGGATATGGCTACACCTTC
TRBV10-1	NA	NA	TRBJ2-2	CASSDSSSVTGELFF	TGCGCCAGCAGTGATTCGTCGAGTGTAACCGGGGAGCTGTTTTTT
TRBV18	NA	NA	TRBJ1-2	CASSPREGSYGYTF	TGTGCCAGCTCTCCCCGGGAAGGGAGCTATGGCTACACCTTC
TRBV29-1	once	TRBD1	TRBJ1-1	CSVRGQGTEAFF	TGCAGCGTTCGTGGACAGGGCACTGAAGCTTTCTTT
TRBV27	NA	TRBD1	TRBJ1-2	CASSGQGANGYTF	TGTGCCAGCAGCGGACAGGGGGCAAATGGCTACACCTTC
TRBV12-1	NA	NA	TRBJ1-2	CASSFGNRDRDCGYTF	TGTGCCAGCAGCTTTGGGAACCGGGACAGGGACTGCGGCTACACCTTC
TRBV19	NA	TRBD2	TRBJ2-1	CATSPGGDNEQFF	TGTGCCACCAGCCCCGGGGGGGACAATGAGCAGTTCTTC
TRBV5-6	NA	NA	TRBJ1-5	CASSFGGLGGTNQPQHF	TGTGCCAGCAGCTTTGGGGGGTTGGGGGGGACGAATCAGCCCCAGCATTTT
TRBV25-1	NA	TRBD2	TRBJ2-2	CASRGWGASGVNTGELFF	TGTGCCAGCAGGGGGTGGGGGGCTAGCGGGGTGAACACCGGGGAGCTGTTTTTT
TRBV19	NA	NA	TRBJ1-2	CASSTRRELDYGYTF	TGTGCCAGTAGTACGCGCAGGGAATTAGACTATGGCTACACCTTC
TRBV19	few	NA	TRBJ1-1	CASNAGVRAFF	TGTGCCAGTAATGCAGGGGTCCGAGCTTTCTTT
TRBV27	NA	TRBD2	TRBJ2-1	CASSLSGRYNEQFF	TGTGCCAGCAGTTTAAGCGGGAGGTATAATGAGCAGTTCTTC
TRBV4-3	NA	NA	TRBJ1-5	CASSQDLQNNQPQHF	TGCGCCAGCAGCCAAGATCTCCAGAACAATCAGCCCCAGCATTTT
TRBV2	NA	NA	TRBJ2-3	CASRTRPTDTQYF	TGTGCCAGCAGGACTCGACCCACAGATACGCAGTATTTT
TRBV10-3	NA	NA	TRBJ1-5	CAISEGRTGRSQPQHF	TGTGCCATCAGTGAAGGGAGGACGGGGAGGAGTCAGCCCCAGCATTTT
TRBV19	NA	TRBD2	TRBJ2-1	CASSKTSFKVHEQFF	TGTGCCAGTAGTAAGACTAGCTTTAAGGTCCATGAGCAGTTCTTC
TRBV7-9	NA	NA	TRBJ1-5	CASSSTGFEQPQHF	TGTGCCAGCAGCTCAACAGGGTTCGAACAGCCCCAGCATTTT
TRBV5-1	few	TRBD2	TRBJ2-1	CASGGTSVNNEQFF	TGCGCCAGCGGCGGGACTAGCGTTAACAATGAGCAGTTCTTC
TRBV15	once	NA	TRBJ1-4	CATSRGEGRSNEKLFF	TGTGCCACCAGCAGAGGGGAGGGGCGATCTAATGAAAAACTGTTTTTT
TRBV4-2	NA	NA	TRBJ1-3	CASSQETGPTNTIYF	TGTGCCAGCAGCCAAGAAACAGGGCCCACGAACACCATATATTTT
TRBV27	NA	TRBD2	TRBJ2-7	CASSLGLANYEQYF	TGTGCCAGCTCCCTGGGACTAGCGAACTACGAGCAGTACTTC
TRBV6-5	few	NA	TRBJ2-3	CASSSQTRYGTQYF	TGTGCCAGCAGTTCCCAAACTAGATACGGTACGCAGTATTTT
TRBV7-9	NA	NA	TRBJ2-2	CASSYNEAGELFF	TGTGCCAGCAGCTACAACGAGGCCGGGGAGCTGTTTTTT
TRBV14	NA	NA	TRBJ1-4	CASSFSVNEKLFF	TGTGCCAGCAGCTTCAGCGTTAATGAAAAACTGTTTTTT
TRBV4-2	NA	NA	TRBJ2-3	CASSQDSRGSTDTQYF	TGTGCCAGCAGCCAAGATAGCCGGGGAAGCACAGATACGCAGTATTTT
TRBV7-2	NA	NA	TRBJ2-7	CASSPPQGEVEQYF	TGTGCCAGCAGCCCGCCCCAGGGGGAGGTCGAGCAGTACTTC
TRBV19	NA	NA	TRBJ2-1	CASSRTAVSYNEQFF	TGTGCCAGTAGTCGAACGGCGGTCTCCTACAATGAGCAGTTCTTC
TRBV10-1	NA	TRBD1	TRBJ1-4	CASSEGTGVKNEKLFF	TGCGCCAGCAGTGAAGGGACAGGGGTGAAGAATGAAAAACTGTTTTTT
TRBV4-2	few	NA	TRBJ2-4	CASSQDSAEGGNIQYF	TGTGCCAGCAGCCAAGATTCCGCGGAAGGGGGAAACATTCAGTACTTC
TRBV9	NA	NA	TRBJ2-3	CASSEFVRDTQYF	TGTGCCAGCAGTGAGTTTGTTCGAGATACGCAGTATTTT
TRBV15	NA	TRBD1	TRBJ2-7	CATSRDKRTGYGEQYF	TGTGCCACCAGCAGAGATAAAAGGACAGGGTATGGCGAGCAGTACTTC
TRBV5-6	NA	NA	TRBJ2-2	CASTETGASGELFF	TGTGCCAGCACTGAGACTGGGGCTTCCGGGGAGCTGTTTTTT